This entry features one TCR beta chain sequence. Its antigen is currently not known. Per-nucleotide qualities are absent, and no much larger clonotype sits a single base away. Set within a cohort of healthcare workers in London, UK, this nested case-control study involved weekly PCR testing of nasopharyngeal swabs along with blood sampling. Between 23 and 31 March 2020, the week of the UK lockdown, healthcare workers were enrolled and then followed up weekly for as long as 16 weeks. These data originate in a study of early T cells in non-severe SARS-CoV-2 infection (dated by TCRdb to the early 2020s). Context from the whole study: Because TCR sequencing relied on bulk RNA taken from unsorted whole blood, pairing of alpha and beta chains was not possible. The research as a whole found: VDJdb matching was skewed toward anti-spike CD8 responses, so virus-specific expansions were likely underestimated and private and CD4 specificities were missed.

The germline V gene provides CDR1 SGHRS and CDR2 YFSETQ. Deletion took 1 base off V and 1 base off J, with a span of 11 bases between the germline ends. The CDR3 runs 15 residues from the cysteine to the phenylalanine. The only DNA kept is the CDR3, 45 bases in frame from the first base. Receptor amplification or capture employed 5' RACE. The run used a NextSeq 500. To correct for sequencing error and PCR bias, the TCR library protocol tagged individual cDNA molecules with unique molecular identifiers. Sequencing covered both TCR alpha and beta chains, and within each sample the abundances of alpha and beta sequences were tightly co-correlated. The paper's processing steps were these. Decombinator V4 was used to annotate TCR sequences for V gene, J gene and CDR3. Expanded TCRs were defined as changing significantly between any two time points under a Poisson model with p below 0.0001. TCR abundances were normalised to the total number of TCRs sequenced per sample and were expressed as counts per million. MAIT TCRs were defined by TRAV1-2 paired with TRAJ12, TRAJ20 or TRAJ33, and iNKT TCRs by TRAV10 paired with TRAJ18. VDJdb, accessed 1 November 2021, was searched for CMV, EBV and SARS-CoV-2 annotated TCRs, excluding TCRs annotated for multiple antigens. TCRdb trimmed the raw reads at Q25, called clones with MiXCR and kept productive beta chains. Identical CDR3 proteins give one entry, which carries the most common genes and DNA. None of the V and J calls come from the authors' own analysis; TCRdb made them. Recorded for this sample are approximately 70,000 distinct CDR3 sequences; 3.5% to 6% of them occurred a single time. The ten largest clones add up to 3% to 4.5% of the sample.

Recombination joined TRBV5-1 with TRBJ1-1; a confident D gene designation cannot be given. The material sequenced was whole blood, taken at baseline. The clonotype was recovered from an adult who was a healthcare worker with PCR-confirmed SARS-CoV-2 infection or an uninfected control (not recorded which). The donor label of this sample is uncertain. The sequence in DNA is TGCGCCAGCAGCTTGAATGTCAGGCCGAACACTGAAGCTTTCTTT. It translates to CASSLNVRPNTEAFF.